This entry lists 6 T cell receptor beta chains sequenced from one sample in a study of blood T cell repertoires in COVID-19. This table comes from immunoSEQ multiplex PCR, and its TCRdb copy is limited to in-frame clones, with some not included. The sample contains 110,000 or so clones, about 85% of which appear only once. What was sequenced was peripheral blood. The receptors were sampled from a human donor in a cohort sampled during active COVID-19.

The chain joins TRBV12-5 to TRBJ2-3; 9 bases map to TRBD1. The germline gives CDR1 LGHNT, CDR2 FRNRAP. The CDR3 consists of 15 residues. The trim removed 5 bases at V and 6 bases at J, leaving 9 bases unmatched. CDR3 sequence: CASGAPGQGTDTQYF. In nucleotides, the CDR3 is TGTGCTAGTGGTGCCCCGGGACAGGGTACGGATACGCAGTATTTT.

V gene TRBV12-5 combines with J gene TRBJ2-1; no reliable D call. CDR3 length equals 12 residues. Germline CDR1 LGHNT, CDR2 FRNRAP. V lost 11 bases and J 0 bases, leaving 8 bases between the germline ends. This chain's CDR3 is CAGWSSYNEQFF. The CDR3, as DNA: TGTGCTGGGTGGAGCTCCTACAATGAGCAGTTCTTC.

The CDR3: CASSEKRDWDPYEQYF. The CDR3 nucleotides read TGTGCCAGCAGTGAAAAACGGGACTGGGACCCCTACGAGCAGTACTTC. J is TRBJ2-7 and V is TRBV6-4, with D maybe TRBD2 (6 bases). The CDR3 runs to 16 residues. In germline, CDR1 is MRHNA, CDR2 SNTAGT. With 3 bases removed from V and 2 bases from J, the gap between germline ends came to 17 bases.

The gene calls are TRBV7-3 and TRBJ2-7; perhaps TRBD2 as D (6 bases). CDR1 and CDR2 from the germline V gene are SGHTA and FQGTGA. The CDR3 length is 13 residues. V was cut by 0 bases and J by 7 bases, with 10 bases left in between. The CDR3 spells CASSLTGRQEQYF. CDR3 nucleotide sequence: TGTGCCAGCAGCTTAACAGGGAGGCAAGAGCAGTACTTC.

This chain uses TRBV19 with TRBJ1-5, with TRBD1 identical over 9 bases. CDR3 length equals 17 residues. Germline assignment: CDR1 LNHDA and CDR2 SQIVND (reference sequence). V trimming: 1 base; J trimming: 7 bases; junction bases outside the gene matches: 11. The CDR3 nucleotides read TGTGCCAGTAGTATAGTGACAGGGGGGTCTTTCTCCCAGCCCCAGCATTTT. Encoded protein: CASSIVTGGSFSQPQHF.

The gene calls are TRBV10-3 and TRBJ1-6; 7 bases align to TRBD1. CDR1 and CDR2 from the germline V gene are ENHRY and SYGVKD. With 2 bases clipped from V and 4 bases from J, the junction kept 5 bases outside the gene matches. The CDR3 extends over 16 amino acids. CDR3 bases: TGTGCCATCAGTGAGAACAGGGGTAGATATAATTCACCCCTCCACTTT. Its protein product is CAISENRGRYNSPLHF.